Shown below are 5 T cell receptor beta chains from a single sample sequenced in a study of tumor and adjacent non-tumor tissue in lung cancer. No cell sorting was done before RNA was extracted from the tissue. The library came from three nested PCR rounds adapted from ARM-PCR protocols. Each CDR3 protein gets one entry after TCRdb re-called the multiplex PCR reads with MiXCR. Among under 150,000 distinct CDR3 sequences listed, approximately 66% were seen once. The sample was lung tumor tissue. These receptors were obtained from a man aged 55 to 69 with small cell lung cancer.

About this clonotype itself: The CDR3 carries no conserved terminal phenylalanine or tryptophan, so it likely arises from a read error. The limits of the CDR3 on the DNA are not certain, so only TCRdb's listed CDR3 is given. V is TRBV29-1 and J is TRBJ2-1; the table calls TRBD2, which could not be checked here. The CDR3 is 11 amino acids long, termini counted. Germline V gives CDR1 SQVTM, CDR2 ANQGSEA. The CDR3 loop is CSVAGTSFRFS.

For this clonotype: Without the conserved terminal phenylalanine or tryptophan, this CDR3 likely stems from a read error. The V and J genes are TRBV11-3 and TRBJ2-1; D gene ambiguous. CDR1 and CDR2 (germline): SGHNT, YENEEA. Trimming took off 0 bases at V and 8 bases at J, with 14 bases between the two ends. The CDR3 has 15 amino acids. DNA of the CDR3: TGTGCCAGCAGCTTAGAAGTGGGCCGTGGCGATGAGCAGTTCTAC. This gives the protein CASSLEVGRGDEQFY.

The CDR3 region is CASSPRRADEQYF. The DNA for the CDR3 is TGTGCCAGCAGCCCACGCCGGGCCGACGAGCAGTACTTC. This chain uses TRBV7-8 with TRBJ2-7; D unclear. The CDR3 sequence is 13 residues long. With 5 bases removed from V and 5 bases from J, the gap between germline ends came to 13 bases. The germline V gene has CDR1 SGHVS and CDR2 FQNEAQ.

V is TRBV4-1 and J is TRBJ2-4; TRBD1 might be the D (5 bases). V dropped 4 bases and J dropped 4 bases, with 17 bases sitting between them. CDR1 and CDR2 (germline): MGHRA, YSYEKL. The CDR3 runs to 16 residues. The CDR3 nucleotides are TGCGCCAGCAGCCCCATGGGCCGACAGCCTAAAAACATTCAGTACTTC. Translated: CASSPMGRQPKNIQYF.

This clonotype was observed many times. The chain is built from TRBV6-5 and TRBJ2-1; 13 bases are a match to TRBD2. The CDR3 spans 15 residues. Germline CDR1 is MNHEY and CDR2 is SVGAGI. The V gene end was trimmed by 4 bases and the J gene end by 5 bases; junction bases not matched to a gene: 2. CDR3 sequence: CASSSGTSGDNEQFF. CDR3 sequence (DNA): TGTGCCAGCAGTTCTGGGACTAGCGGGGACAATGAGCAGTTCTTC.